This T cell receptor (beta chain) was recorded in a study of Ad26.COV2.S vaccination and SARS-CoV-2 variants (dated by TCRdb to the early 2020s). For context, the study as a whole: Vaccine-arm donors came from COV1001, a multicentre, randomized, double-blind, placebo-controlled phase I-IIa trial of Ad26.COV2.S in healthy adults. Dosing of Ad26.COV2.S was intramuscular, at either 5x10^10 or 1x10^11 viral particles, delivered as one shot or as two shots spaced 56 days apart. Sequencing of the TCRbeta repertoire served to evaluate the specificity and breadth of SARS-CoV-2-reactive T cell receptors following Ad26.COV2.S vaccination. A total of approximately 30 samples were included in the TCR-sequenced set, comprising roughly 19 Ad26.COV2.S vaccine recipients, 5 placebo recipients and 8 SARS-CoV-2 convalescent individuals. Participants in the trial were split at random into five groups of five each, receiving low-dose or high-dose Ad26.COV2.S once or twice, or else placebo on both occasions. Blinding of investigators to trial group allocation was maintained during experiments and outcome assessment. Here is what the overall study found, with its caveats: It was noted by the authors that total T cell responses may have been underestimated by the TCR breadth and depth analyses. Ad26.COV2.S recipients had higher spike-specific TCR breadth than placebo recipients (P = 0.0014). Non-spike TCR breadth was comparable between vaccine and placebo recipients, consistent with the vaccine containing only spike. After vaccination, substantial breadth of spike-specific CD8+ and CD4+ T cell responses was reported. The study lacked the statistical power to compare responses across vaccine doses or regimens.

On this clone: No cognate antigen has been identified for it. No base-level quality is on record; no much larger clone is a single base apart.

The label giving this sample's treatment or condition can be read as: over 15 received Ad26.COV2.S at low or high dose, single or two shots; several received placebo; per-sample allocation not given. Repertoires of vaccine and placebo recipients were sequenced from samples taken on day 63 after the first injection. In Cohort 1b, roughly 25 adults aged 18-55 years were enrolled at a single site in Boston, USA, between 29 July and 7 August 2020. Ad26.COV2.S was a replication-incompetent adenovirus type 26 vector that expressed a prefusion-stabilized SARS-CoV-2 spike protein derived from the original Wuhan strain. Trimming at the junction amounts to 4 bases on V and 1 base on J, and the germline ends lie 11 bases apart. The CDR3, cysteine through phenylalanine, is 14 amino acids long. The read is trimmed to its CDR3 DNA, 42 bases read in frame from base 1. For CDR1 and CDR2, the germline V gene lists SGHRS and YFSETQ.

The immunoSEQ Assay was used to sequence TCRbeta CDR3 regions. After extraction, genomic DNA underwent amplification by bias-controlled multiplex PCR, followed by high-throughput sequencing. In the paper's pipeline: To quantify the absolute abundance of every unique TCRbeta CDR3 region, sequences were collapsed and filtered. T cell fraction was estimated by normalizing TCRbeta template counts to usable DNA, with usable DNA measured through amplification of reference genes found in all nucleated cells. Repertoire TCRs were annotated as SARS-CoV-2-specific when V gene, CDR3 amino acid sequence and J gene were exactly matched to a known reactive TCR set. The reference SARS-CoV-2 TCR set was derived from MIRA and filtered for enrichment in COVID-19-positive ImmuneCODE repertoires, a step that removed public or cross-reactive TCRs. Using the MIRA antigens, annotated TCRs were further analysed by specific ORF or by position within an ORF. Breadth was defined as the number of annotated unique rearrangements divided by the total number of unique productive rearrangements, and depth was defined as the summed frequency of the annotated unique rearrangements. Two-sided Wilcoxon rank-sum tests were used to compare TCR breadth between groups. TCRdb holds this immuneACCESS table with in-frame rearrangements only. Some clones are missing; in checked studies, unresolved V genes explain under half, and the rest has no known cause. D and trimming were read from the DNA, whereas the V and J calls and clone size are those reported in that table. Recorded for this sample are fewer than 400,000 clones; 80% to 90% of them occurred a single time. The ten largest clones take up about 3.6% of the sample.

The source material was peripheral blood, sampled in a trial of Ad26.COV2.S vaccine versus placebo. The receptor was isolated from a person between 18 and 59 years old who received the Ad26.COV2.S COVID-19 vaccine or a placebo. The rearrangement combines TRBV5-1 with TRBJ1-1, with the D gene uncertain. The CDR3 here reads CASSLGPQNTEAFF. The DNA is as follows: TGCGCCAGCAGCCTTGGGCCGCAGAACACTGAAGCTTTCTTT.